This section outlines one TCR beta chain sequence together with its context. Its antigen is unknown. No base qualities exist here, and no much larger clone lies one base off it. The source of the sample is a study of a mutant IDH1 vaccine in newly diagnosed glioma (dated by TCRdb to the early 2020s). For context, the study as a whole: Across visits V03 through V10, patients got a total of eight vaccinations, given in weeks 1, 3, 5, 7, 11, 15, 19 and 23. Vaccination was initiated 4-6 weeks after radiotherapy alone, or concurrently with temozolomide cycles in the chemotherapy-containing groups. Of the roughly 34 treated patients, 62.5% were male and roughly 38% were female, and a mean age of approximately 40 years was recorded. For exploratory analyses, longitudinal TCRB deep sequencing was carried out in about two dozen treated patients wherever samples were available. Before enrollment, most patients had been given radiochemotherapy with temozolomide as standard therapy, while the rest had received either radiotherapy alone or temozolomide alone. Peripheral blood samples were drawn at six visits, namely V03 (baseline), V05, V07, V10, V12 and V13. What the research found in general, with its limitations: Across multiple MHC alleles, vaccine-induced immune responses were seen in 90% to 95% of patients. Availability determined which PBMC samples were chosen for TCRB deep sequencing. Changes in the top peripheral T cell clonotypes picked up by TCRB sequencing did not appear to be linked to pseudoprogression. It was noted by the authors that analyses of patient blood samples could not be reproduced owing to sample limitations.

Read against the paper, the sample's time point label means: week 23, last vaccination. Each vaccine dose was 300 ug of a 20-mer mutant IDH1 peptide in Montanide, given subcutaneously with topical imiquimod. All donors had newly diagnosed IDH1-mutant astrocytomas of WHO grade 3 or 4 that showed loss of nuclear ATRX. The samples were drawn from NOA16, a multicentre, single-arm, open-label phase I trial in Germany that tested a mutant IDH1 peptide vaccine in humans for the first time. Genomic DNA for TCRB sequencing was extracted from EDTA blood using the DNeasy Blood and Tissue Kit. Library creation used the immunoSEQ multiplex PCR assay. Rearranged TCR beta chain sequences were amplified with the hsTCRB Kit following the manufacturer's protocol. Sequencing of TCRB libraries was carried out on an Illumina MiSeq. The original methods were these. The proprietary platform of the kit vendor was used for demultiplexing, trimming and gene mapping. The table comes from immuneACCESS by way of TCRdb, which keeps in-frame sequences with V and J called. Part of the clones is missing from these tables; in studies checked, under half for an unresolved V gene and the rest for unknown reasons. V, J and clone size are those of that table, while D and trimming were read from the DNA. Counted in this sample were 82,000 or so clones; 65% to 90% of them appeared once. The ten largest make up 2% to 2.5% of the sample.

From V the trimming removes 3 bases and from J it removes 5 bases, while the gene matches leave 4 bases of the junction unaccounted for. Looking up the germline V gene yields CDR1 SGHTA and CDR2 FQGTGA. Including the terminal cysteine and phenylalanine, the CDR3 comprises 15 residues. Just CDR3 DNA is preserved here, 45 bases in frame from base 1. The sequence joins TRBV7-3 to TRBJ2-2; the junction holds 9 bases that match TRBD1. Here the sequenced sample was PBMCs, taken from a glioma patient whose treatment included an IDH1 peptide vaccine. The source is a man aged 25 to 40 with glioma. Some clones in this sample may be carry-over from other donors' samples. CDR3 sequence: CASSFGTGLTGELFF. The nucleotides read TGTGCCAGCAGCTTTGGGACAGGGCTGACCGGGGAGCTGTTTTTT.